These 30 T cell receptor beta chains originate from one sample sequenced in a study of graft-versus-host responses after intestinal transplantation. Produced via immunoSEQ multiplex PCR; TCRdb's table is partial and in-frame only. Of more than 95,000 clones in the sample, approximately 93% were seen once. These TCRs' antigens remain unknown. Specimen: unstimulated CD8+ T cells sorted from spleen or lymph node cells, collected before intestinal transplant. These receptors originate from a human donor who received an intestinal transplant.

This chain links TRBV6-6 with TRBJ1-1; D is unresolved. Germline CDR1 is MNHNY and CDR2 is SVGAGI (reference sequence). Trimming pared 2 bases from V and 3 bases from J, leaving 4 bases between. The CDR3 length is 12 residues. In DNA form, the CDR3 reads TGTGCCAGCAGTTACGAAGACACTGAAGCTTTCTTT. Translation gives CASSYEDTEAFF.

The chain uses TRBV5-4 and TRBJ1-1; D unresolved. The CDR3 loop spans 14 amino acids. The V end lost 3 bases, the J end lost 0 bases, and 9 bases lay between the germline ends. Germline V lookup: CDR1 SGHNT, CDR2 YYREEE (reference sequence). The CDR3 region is CASSSWGVNTEAFF. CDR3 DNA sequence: TGTGCCAGCAGCTCCTGGGGAGTGAACACTGAAGCTTTCTTT.

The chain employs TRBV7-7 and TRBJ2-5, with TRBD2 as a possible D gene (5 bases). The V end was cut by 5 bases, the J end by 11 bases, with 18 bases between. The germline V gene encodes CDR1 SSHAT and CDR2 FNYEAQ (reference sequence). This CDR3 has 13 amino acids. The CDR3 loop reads CASSAPGEGTQYF. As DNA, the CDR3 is TGTGCCAGCAGCGCGCCCGGAGAGGGTACTCAGTACTTC.

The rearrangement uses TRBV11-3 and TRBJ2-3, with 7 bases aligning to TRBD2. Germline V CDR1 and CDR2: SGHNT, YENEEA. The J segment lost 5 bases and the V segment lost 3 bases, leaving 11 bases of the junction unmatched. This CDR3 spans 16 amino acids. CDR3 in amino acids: CASSLGMGGVRDTQYF. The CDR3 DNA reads TGTGCCAGCAGCTTGGGGATGGGGGGGGTGAGAGATACGCAGTATTTT.

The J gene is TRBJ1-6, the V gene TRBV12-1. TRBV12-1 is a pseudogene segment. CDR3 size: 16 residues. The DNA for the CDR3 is TGTGCCAGCAGCTTTGGGGGAGAGGGCTATAATTCACCCCTCCACTTT. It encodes CASSFGGEGYNSPLHF.

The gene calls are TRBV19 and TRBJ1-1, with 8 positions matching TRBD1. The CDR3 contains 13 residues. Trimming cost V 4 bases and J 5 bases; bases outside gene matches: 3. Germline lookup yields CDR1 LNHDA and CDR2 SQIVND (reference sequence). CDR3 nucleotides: TGTGCCAGTAGTAATGGACAGGGAACTGAAGCTTTCTTT. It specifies CASSNGQGTEAFF.

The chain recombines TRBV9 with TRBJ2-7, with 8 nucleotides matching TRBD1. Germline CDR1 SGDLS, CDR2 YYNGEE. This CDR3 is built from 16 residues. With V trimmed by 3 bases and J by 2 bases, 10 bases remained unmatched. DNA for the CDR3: TGTGCCAGCAGCGGGAGACCGGGACAGGACGCCTACGAGCAGTACTTC. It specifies CASSGRPGQDAYEQYF.

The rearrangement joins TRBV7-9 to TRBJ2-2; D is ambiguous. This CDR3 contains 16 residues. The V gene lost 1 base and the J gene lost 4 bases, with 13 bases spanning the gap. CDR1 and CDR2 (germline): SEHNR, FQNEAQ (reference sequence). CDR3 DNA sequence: TGTGCCAGCAGCTTAGAACAGATTACTGTCACCGGGGAGCTGTTTTTT. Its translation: CASSLEQITVTGELFF.

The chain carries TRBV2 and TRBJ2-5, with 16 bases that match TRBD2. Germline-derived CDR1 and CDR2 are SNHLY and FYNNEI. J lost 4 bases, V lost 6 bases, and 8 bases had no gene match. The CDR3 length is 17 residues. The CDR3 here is CASSGTSGGAGVETQYF. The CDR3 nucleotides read TGTGCCAGCAGCGGGACTAGCGGGGGGGCTGGGGTAGAGACCCAGTACTTC.

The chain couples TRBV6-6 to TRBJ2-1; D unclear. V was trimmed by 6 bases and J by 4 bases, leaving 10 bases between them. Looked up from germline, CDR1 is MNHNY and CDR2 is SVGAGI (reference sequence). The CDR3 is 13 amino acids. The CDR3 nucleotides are TGTGCCAGCAGAGAAAGGGTTTACAATGAGCAGTTCTTC. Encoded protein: CASRERVYNEQFF.

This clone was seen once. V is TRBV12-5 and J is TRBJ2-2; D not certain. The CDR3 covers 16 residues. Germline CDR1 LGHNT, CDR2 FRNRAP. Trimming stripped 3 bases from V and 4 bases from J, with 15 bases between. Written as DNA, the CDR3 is TGTGCTAGTGGTTTTGAGGAGAGTGGTCGCACCGGGGAGCTGTTTTTT. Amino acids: CASGFEESGRTGELFF.

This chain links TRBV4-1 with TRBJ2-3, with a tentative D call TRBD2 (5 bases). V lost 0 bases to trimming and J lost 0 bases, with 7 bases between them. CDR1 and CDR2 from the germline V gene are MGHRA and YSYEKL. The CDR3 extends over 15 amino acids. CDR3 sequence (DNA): TGCGCCAGCAGCCAAGATGAGGGAAGCACAGATACGCAGTATTTT. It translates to CASSQDEGSTDTQYF.

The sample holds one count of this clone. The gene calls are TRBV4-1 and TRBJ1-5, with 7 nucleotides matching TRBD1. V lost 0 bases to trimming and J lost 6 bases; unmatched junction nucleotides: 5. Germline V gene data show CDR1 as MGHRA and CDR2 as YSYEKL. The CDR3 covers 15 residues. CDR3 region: CASSQDGQGGQPQHF. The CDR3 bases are TGCGCCAGCAGCCAAGATGGGCAGGGGGGTCAGCCCCAGCATTTT.

In nucleotides, the CDR3 is TGTGCCAGCAGCCCAAGGACTAGCGGGGCAAATGAGCAGTTCTTC. As protein: CASSPRTSGANEQFF. This rearrangement joins TRBV13 to TRBJ2-1, with TRBD2 matching over 12 bases. CDR3 size: 15 residues. V gave up 5 bases and J gave up 7 bases; unmatched junction bases: 6. The germline CDR1 and CDR2 sequences are PRHDT and FYEKMQ (reference sequence).

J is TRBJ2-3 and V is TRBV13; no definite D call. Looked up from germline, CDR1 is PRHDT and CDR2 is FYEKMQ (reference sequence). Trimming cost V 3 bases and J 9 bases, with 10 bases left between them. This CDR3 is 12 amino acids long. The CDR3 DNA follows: TGTGCCAGCAGCTTTGTTCCACCCACGCAGTATTTT. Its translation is CASSFVPPTQYF.

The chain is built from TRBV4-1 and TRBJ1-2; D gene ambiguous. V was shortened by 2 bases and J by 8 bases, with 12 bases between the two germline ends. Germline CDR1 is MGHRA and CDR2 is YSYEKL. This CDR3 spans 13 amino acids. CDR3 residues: CASSQTEGGGYTF. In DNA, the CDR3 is TGCGCCAGCAGCCAAACGGAGGGTGGCGGCTACACCTTC.

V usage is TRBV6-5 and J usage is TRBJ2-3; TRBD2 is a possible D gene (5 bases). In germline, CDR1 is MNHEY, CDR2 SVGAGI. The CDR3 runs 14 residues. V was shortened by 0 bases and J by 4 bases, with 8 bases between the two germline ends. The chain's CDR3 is CASSYSIGADTQYF. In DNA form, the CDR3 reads TGTGCCAGCAGTTACTCGATCGGGGCAGATACGCAGTATTTT.

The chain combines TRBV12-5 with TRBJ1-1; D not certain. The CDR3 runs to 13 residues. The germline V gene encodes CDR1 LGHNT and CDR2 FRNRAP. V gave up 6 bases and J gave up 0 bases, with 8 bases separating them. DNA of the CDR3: TGTGCTAGTGGGCGATGGTTGAACACTGAAGCTTTCTTT. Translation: CASGRWLNTEAFF. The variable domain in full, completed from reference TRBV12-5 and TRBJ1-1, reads DARVTQTPRHKVTEMGQEVTMRCQPILGHNTVFWYRQTMMQGLELLAYFRNRAPLDDSGMPKDRFSAEMPDATLATLKIQPSEPRDSAVYFCASGRWLNTEAFFGQGTRLTVV.

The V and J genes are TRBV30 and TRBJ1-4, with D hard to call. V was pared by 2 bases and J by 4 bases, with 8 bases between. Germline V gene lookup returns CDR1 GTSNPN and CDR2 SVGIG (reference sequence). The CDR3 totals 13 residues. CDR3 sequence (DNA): TGTGCCTGGAGTTGGGGAGGTAATGAAAAACTGTTTTTT. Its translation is CAWSWGGNEKLFF.

The CDR3 region has the DNA TGTGCCAGCAGCCCCCGGGCTTGGACCTACGAGCAGTACTTC. Its protein product is CASSPRAWTYEQYF. This chain joins TRBV5-6 and TRBJ2-7, with D uncertain. The V and J ends lost 4 bases and 2 bases respectively, with 13 bases between them. The CDR3 contains 14 residues. Germline values: CDR1 SGHDT, CDR2 YYEEEE.

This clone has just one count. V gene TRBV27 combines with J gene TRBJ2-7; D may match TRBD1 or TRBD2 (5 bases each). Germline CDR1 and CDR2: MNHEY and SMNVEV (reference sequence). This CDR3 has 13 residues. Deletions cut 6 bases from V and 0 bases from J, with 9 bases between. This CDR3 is CASRGENSYEQYF. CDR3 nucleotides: TGTGCCAGCAGAGGGGAGAACTCCTACGAGCAGTACTTC.

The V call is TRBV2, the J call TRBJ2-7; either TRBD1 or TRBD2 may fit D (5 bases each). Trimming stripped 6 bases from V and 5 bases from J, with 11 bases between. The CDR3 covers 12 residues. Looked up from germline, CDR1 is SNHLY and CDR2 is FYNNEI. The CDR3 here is CASRRGSDEQYF. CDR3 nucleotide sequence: TGTGCCAGCAGGAGGGGATCCGACGAGCAGTACTTC.

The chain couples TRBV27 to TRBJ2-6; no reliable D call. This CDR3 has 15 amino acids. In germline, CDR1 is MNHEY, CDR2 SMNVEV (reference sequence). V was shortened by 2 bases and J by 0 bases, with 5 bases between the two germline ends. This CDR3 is CASSLIVSGANVLTF. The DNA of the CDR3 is TGTGCCAGCAGTTTAATAGTCTCTGGGGCCAACGTCCTGACTTTC.

CDR3 residues: CASRSLAGGVKDTQYF. DNA of the CDR3: TGTGCCAGCAGGTCCCTAGCGGGGGGCGTGAAAGATACGCAGTATTTT. The chain joins TRBV2 to TRBJ2-3; 11 nucleotides match TRBD2. The V gene end was trimmed by 6 bases and the J gene end by 5 bases; junction bases not matched to a gene: 10. Germline loops: CDR1 SNHLY, CDR2 FYNNEI. CDR3 length: 16 residues.

CDR3 sequence: CASSDIFGEDTGAYEQYF. In DNA form, the CDR3 reads TGTGCCAGTAGTGATATTTTCGGTGAGGACACCGGTGCCTACGAGCAGTACTTC. The rearrangement links TRBV19 to TRBJ2-7, with D possibly matching TRBD1 (5 bases). Germline V gene sequence: CDR1 LNHDA, CDR2 SQIVND (reference sequence). The CDR3 sequence is 18 residues long. With 5 bases removed from V and 2 bases from J, the gap between germline ends came to 25 bases.

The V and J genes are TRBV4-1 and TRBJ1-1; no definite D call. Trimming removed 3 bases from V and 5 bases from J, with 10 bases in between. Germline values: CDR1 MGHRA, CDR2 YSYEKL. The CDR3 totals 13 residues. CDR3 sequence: CASSQTPRTEAFF. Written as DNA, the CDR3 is TGCGCCAGCAGCCAGACCCCGAGGACTGAAGCTTTCTTT.

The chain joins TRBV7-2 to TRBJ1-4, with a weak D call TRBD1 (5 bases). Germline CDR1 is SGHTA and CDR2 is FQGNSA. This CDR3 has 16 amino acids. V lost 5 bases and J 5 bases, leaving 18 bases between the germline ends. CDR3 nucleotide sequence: TGTGCCAGCAGCATCAAAGTGGGGACCGCCAATGAAAAACTGTTTTTT. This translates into CASSIKVGTANEKLFF.

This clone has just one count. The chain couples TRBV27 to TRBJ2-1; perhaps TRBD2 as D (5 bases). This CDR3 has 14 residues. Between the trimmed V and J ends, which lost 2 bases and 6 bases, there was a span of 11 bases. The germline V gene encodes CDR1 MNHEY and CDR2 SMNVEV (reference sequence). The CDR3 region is CASSLPAGGNEQFF. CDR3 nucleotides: TGTGCCAGCAGTTTACCCGCAGGAGGCAATGAGCAGTTCTTC.

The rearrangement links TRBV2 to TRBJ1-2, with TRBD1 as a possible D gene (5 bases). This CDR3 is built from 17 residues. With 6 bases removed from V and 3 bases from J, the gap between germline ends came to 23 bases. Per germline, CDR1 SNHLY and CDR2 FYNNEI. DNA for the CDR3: TGTGCCAGCAGCCTCGCACCCCCTTGGCAGGGTGACTATGGCTACACCTTC. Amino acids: CASSLAPPWQGDYGYTF. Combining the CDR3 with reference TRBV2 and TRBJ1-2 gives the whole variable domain EPEVTQTPSHQVTQMGQEVILRCVPISNHLYFYWYRQILGQKVEFLVSFYNNEISEKSEIFDDQFSVERPDGSNFTLKIRSTKLEDSAMYFCASSLAPPWQGDYGYTFGSGTRLTVV.

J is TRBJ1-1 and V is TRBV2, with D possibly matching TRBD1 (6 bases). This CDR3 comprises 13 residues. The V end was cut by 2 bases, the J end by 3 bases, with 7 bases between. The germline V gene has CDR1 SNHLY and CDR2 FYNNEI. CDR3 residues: CASSERGHTEAFF. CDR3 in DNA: TGTGCCAGCAGTGAACGGGGGCACACTGAAGCTTTCTTT.